This T cell receptor (beta chain) was found in a study of CD8+ T cells in alopecia areata. The sample holds a few counts of this clone. Investigators isolated RNA and reverse transcribed it into cDNA to act as the sequencing template. TCRdb's table, derived via immunoSEQ multiplex PCR, lists solely in-frame clones and lacks some. The data contain 110,000 to 150,000 clones, about three fifths of them singletons. Germline CDR1 SNHLY, CDR2 FYNNEI. The V and J ends lost 6 bases and 2 bases, in that order; junction bases with no gene match: 2. This CDR3 is built from 14 residues. The sequence came from a human donor with alopecia areata. Sequenced material: CD4+ T cells sorted from blood, taken at week 0. The chain has TRBV2 and TRBJ1-5; 9 bases fit TRBD1. This CDR3 is CASSRDRGNQPQHF. Written as DNA, the CDR3 is TGTGCCAGCAGCCGGGACAGGGGCAATCAGCCCCAGCATTTT.